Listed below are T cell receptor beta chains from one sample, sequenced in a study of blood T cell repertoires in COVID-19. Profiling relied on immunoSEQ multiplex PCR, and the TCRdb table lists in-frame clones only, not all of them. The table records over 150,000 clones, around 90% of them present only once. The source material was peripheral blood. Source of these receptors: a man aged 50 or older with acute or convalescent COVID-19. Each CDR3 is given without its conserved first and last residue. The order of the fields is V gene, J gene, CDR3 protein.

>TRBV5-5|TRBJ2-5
ASSLTGEGTQY
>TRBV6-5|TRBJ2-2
ASSLLAGNTGELF
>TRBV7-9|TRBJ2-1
ASSPSGGVYNEQF
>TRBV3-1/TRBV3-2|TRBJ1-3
ASSRGQHSGNTIY
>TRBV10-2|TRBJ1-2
ASRDRDYGYT
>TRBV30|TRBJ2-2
AWSNGLENTGELF
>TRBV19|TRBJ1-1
ASSIPGQWNTEAF
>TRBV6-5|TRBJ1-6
ASNPGQINSPLH
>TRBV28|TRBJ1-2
ASRAGTAANYGYT
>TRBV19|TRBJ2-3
ASSMRLAVTDTQY
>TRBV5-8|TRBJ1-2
ASSLGQRMGYT
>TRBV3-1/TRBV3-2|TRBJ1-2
ASSQDDRGGGYT
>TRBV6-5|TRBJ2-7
ASSSLFGGPEYEQY
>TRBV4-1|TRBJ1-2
ASSQDPGANYGYT
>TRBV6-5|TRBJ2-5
ASSYLRGAVETQY
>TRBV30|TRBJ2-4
AWSAGQAAKNIQY
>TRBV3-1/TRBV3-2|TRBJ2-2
ASSQHSGGSTGELF
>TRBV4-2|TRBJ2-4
ASSQDVRVKAKNIQY
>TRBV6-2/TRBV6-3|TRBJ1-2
ASSYSGQRVTFYGYT